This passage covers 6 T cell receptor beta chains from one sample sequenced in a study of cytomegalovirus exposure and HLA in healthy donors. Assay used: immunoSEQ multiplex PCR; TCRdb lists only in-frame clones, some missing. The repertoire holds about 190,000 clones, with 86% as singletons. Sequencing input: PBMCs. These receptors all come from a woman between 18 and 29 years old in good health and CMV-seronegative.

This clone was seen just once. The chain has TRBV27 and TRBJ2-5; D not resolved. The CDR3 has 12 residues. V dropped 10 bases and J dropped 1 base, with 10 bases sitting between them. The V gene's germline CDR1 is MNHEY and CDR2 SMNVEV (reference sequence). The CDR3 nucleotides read TGTGCCACCCGACGCGGCCAAGAGACCCAGTACTTC. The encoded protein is CATRRGQETQYF.

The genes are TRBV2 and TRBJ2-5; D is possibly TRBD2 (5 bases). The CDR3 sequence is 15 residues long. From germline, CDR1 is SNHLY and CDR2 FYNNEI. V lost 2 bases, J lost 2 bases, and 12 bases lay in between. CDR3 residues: CASSEMFGNQETQYF. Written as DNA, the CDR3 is TGTGCCAGCAGTGAAATGTTCGGGAATCAAGAGACCCAGTACTTC.

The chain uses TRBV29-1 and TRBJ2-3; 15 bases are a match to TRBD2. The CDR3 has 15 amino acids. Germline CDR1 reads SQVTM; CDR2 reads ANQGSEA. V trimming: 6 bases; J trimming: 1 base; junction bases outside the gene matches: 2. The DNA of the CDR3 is TGCAGCGTCAGGACTAGCGGGAGGGGCACAGATACGCAGTATTTT. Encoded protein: CSVRTSGRGTDTQYF.

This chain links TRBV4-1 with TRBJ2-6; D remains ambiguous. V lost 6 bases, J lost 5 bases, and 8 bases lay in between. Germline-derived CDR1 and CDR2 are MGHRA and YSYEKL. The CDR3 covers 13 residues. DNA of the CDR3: TGCGCCAGCAGTCCACTCTGGGCCAACGTCCTGACTTTC. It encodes CASSPLWANVLTF.

CDR3 region: CASSGGTAGADTQYF. The CDR3 bases are TGTGCCAGTTCGGGTGGTACAGCGGGCGCGGATACGCAGTATTTT. This sequence joins TRBV6-4 and TRBJ2-3, with a tentative D call TRBD2 (6 bases). V was cut by 9 bases and J by 6 bases, with 22 bases left in between. Germline loops: CDR1 MRHNA, CDR2 SNTAGT. This CDR3 has 15 residues.

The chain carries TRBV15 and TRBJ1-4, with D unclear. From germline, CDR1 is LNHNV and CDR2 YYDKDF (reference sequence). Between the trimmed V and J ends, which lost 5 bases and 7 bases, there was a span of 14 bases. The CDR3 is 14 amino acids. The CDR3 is CATSPRAAGEKLFF. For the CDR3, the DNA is TGTGCCACCAGCCCCCGGGCGGCGGGTGAAAAACTGTTTTTT.